This T cell receptor (beta chain) was sequenced during a study of shared clonotypes between healthy human individuals. Study results and caveats: Larger estimated richness was generally seen in naive subsets than in memory subsets.

Points on this clone: Its antigen is undetermined.

CD45RO-negative cells were positively selected for CCR7, leaving out terminally differentiated effector memory CD45RA+ cells. Sequenced by immunoSEQ multiplex PCR; TCRdb stores in-frame clones only, minus some. This sample has about 2.2 million clones, with 85% to 95% found just once. This CDR3 is 15 amino acids long. V lost 6 bases and J lost 8; bases outside the gene matches: 13. Germline CDR1 reads MNHEY; CDR2 reads SVGAGI. This TCR was recovered from a man aged 18 to 30 in good health. Some clones in this sample may be carry-over from other donors' samples. The J gene is TRBJ2-1, the V gene TRBV6-5, with 7 nucleotides matching TRBD2. The specimen was naive CD8+ T cells from PBMCs. The CDR3 nucleotides read TGTGCCAGCAGGCCCGGTTTGCGGGAGTATCATGAGCAGTTCTTC. Encoded protein: CASRPGLREYHEQFF.